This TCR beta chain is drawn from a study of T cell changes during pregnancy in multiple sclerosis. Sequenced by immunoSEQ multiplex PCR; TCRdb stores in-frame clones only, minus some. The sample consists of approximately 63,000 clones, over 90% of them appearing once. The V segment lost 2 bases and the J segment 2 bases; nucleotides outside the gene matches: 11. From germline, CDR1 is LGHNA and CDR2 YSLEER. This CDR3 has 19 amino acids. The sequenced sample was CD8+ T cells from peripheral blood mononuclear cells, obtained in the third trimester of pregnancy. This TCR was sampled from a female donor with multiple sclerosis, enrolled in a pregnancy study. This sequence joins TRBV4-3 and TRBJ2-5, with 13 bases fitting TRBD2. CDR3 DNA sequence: TGCGCCAGCAGCCAAACTACCGGGACTAGCGGGACCCTACAAGAGACCCAGTACTTC. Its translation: CASSQTTGTSGTLQETQYF.